This is a list of T cell receptor beta chains from one sample in a study of blood T cell repertoires in COVID-19. Sequenced by immunoSEQ multiplex PCR; TCRdb stores in-frame clones only, minus some. The data hold approximately 200,000 clones, with around 89% observed a single time. Sequencing used peripheral blood. All receptors come from a young woman with acute or convalescent COVID-19. Each CDR3 is given with its conserved first and last residue. D genes are given only for firm matches. Part of the rows lack a size; the others show once, few, many or a class for expanded clones.

CSASWGGTGANVLTF,TGCAGTGCTAGTTGGGGGGGGACTGGGGCCAACGTCCTGACTTTC,TRBV20-1,-,TRBD2,TRBJ2-6
CASTQTGMFDYGYTF,TGTGCCAGCACCCAGACAGGGATGTTTGACTATGGCTACACCTTT,TRBV28,-,TRBD1,TRBJ1-2
CASGETASEAFF,TGTGCTAGTGGTGAAACAGCCTCTGAAGCTTTCTTT,TRBV12-5,-,-,TRBJ1-1
CASSSGEREIGNEQFF,TGTGCCAGCAGCTCAGGGGAGCGGGAGATCGGAAATGAGCAGTTCTTC,TRBV4-2,-,TRBD2,TRBJ2-1
CASRELDEAFF,TGTGCCAGCCGGGAGCTAGATGAAGCTTTCTTT,TRBV19,-,-,TRBJ1-1
CAGRNDGENIQYF,TGTGCCGGCCGAAACGACGGGGAAAACATTCAGTACTTC,TRBV18,-,-,TRBJ2-4
CASSPATSGRPDTQYF,TGTGCCAGCAGCCCTGCTACTAGCGGGAGGCCAGATACGCAGTATTTT,TRBV28,-,TRBD2,TRBJ2-3
CSARASLEQFF,TGCAGTGCTAGAGCCTCCCTTGAGCAGTTCTTC,TRBV20-1,-,-,TRBJ2-1
CASSLDFNTPETQYF,TGTGCCAGCAGCTTAGATTTCAACACCCCAGAGACCCAGTACTTC,TRBV7-2,once,-,TRBJ2-5
CASSLTGVNYGGANVLTF,TGTGCCAGCAGCTTAACGGGGGTCAATTACGGAGGGGCCAACGTCCTGACTTTC,TRBV7-9,-,-,TRBJ2-6
CAISEASGNTGELFF,TGTGCCATCAGTGAGGCTAGCGGGAACACCGGGGAGCTGTTTTTT,TRBV10-3,-,TRBD2,TRBJ2-2
CASSTGNWGADTQYF,TGTGCCAGCAGCACCGGGAATTGGGGGGCAGATACGCAGTATTTT,TRBV5-4,-,-,TRBJ2-3
CASSDSGGTDTQYF,TGTGCCAGCAGTGACAGCGGAGGCACAGATACGCAGTATTTT,TRBV2,-,-,TRBJ2-3
CASSRDRVGYGYTF,TGTGCCAGCAGCCGGGACAGGGTTGGCTATGGCTACACCTTC,TRBV6-5,-,TRBD1,TRBJ1-2
CASSTRTGGDEQFF,TGCGCCAGCAGCACCCGGACAGGGGGCGATGAGCAGTTCTTC,TRBV4-1,-,TRBD1,TRBJ2-1
CASSFPGSSTHEQYF,TGTGCCAGCAGTTTCCCGGGGTCTTCTACGCACGAGCAGTACTTC,TRBV28,-,-,TRBJ2-7
CASRRTPNTEAFF,TGTGCCAGCAGACGGACACCGAACACTGAAGCTTTCTTT,TRBV7-9,-,-,TRBJ1-1
CASGTSARGYTF,TGTGCCAGCGGTACCTCTGCGCGAGGCTACACCTTC,TRBV28,-,-,TRBJ1-2
CASSKGQKAGELFF,TGTGCCAGCAGTAAGGGACAGAAAGCCGGGGAGCTGTTTTTT,TRBV28,-,TRBD1,TRBJ2-2
CASRGWDTIYEQYF,TGTGCCAGCAGGGGTTGGGACACGATCTACGAGCAGTACTTC,TRBV5-6,-,-,TRBJ2-7
CASSHPTGLNEQFF,TGTGCCAGCAGTCACCCGACAGGGCTTAATGAGCAGTTCTTC,TRBV28,-,TRBD1,TRBJ2-1
CASRRLAGGPGTDTQYF,TGCGCCAGCAGACGGCTAGCGGGAGGGCCAGGCACAGATACGCAGTATTTT,TRBV5-1,once,TRBD2,TRBJ2-3
CASSYSPGFDQPQHF,TGTGCCAGCAGTTACTCTCCAGGATTCGATCAGCCCCAGCATTTT,TRBV6-5,-,-,TRBJ1-5